This T cell receptor beta chain came from a study of blood T cell repertoires in COVID-19. The wider study: From the United States, Italy and Spain came samples of acute and convalescent COVID-19.

Per the original data handling: Estimates of nucleated cell counts were drawn from the amplification of reference gene primers. Sequencing used immunoSEQ multiplex PCR; TCRdb keeps in-frame clones, though not all of them. V and J calls and clone size follow that table, whereas D and trimming were derived from the DNA. In the table there are 200,000 to 250,000 clones, more than 75% of which are singletons. The CDR3 consists of 18 residues. V lost 0 bases and J 0 bases, leaving 15 bases between the germline ends. CDR1 KGHSH and CDR2 LQKENI come from the germline V gene. J is TRBJ2-1 and V is TRBV18, with no clear D. Sequencing used peripheral blood. This receptor was obtained from a woman aged 35 to 49 with acute or convalescent COVID-19. CDR3 sequence (DNA): TGTGCCAGCTCACCACCACTTAATTTGGCGGCCTCCTACAATGAGCAGTTCTTC. It specifies CASSPPLNLAASYNEQFF.